This T cell receptor (beta chain) came from a study of cytomegalovirus exposure and HLA in healthy donors. PCR was performed using 60 Vbeta and 13 Jbeta primers. Sequencing was performed with immunoSEQ multiplex PCR; in TCRdb, only in-frame clones are kept and a portion is missing. Of more than 90,000 clones listed, 69% are singletons. All donors participated as healthy donors of bone marrow. Between the trimmed V and J ends, which lost 3 bases and 5 bases, there was a span of 23 bases. Germline V lookup: CDR1 SGHRS, CDR2 YFSETQ. The CDR3 extends over 18 amino acids. Only one count was recorded for this clone.

J is TRBJ2-2 and V is TRBV5-1; TRBD2 might be the D (6 bases). The sequence derives from a man aged 50 to 59 in good health and CMV-seronegative. The sequencing input was PBMCs. The CDR3 region is CASSSPGGGLFGTGELFF. The DNA for the CDR3 is TGCGCCAGCAGCTCGCCTGGGGGAGGTCTCTTTGGGACCGGGGAGCTGTTTTTT.